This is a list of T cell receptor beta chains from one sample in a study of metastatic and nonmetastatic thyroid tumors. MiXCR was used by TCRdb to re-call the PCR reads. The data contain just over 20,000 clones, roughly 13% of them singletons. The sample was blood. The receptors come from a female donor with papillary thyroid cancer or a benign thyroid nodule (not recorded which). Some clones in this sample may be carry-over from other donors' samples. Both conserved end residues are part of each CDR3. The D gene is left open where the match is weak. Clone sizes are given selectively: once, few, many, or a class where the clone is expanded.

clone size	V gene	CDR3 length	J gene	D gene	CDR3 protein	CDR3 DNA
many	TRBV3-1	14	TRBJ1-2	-	CASSQVSQRDGYTF	TGTGCCAGCAGCCAAGTGTCGCAGAGGGACGGCTACACCTTC
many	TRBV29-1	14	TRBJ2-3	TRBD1	CSVTPGQSTDTQYF	TGCAGCGTTACCCCGGGACAGAGCACAGATACGCAGTATTTT
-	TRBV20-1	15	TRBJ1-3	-	CSASLGGIGGNTIYF	TGCAGTGCTAGTCTAGGCGGGATTGGTGGAAACACTATATATTTT
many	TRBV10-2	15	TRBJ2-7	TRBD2	CASSELAGDQREQYF	TGCGCCAGCAGTGAGCTGGCGGGAGACCAGAGGGAGCAGTACTTC
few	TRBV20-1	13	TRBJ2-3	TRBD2	CRAPAGGTDTQYF	TGCAGGGCCCCCGCGGGAGGAACAGATACGCAGTATTTT
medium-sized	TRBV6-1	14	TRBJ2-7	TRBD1	CASSEGTGGYEQYF	TGTGCCAGCAGTGAAGGGACAGGGGGTTACGAGCAGTACTTC
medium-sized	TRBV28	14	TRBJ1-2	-	CASTTGRLYYGYTF	TGTGCCAGCACCACCGGACGTCTTTACTATGGCTACACCTTC
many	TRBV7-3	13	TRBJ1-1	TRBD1	CASSLDRENEAFF	TGTGCCAGCAGCCTTGACAGGGAGAATGAAGCTTTCTTT
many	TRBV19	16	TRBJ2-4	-	CASTLSGKLAKNIQYF	TGTGCCAGTACCCTTAGCGGCAAACTAGCCAAAAACATTCAGTACTTC
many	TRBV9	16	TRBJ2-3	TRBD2	CASSATSGTPTDTQYF	TGTGCCAGCAGCGCGACTAGCGGGACTCCCACAGATACGCAGTATTTT
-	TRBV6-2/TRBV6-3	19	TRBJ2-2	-	CASSYSIPSQGGSTGELFF	TGTGCCAGCAGTTACTCGATCCCGTCGCAGGGTGGTAGCACCGGGGAGCTGTTTTTT
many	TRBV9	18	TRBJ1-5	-	CASSVGLSGRTPLQPQHF	TGTGCCAGCAGCGTAGGGTTGAGCGGCAGAACGCCTCTACAGCCCCAGCATTTT
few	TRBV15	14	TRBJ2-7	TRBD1	CATSAGQVSLWQYF	TGTGCCACCAGTGCGGGACAGGTGTCTCTCTGGCAGTACTTC
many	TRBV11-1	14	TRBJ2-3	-	CASSPRTVTDTQYF	TGTGCCAGCAGCCCTCGGACAGTCACAGATACGCAGTATTTT
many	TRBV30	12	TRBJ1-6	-	CAWTLRNSPLHF	TGTGCCTGGACCTTGAGGAATTCACCCCTCCACTTT
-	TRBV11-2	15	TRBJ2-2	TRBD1	CASGTLRTGAGELFF	TGTGCCAGCGGCACCCTGCGGACAGGGGCCGGGGAGCTGTTTTTT
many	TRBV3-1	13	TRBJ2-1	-	CASSQAGSPLVVF	TGTGCCAGCAGCCAAGCCGGATCCCCCCTTGTGGTCTTC
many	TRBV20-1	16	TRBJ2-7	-	CSARDPGRQAAYEQYF	TGCAGTGCTAGAGATCCGGGACGCCAAGCCGCCTACGAGCAGTACTTT
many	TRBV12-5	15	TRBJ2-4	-	CASGLESGSKNIQYF	TGTGCTAGTGGTTTGGAGTCAGGGTCAAAAAACATTCAGTACTTC
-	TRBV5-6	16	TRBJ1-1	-	CASSFSGTVLNTEAFF	TGTGCCAGCAGCTTTTCCGGGACGGTCCTGAACACTGAAGCTTTCTTT
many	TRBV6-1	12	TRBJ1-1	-	CASSRMDTEAFF	TGTGCCAGCAGCCGGATGGACACTGAAGCTTTCTTT
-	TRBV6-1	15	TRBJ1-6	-	CASLPFGGRDSPLHF	TGTGCCAGCCTACCCTTCGGGGGGCGAGATTCACCCCTCCACTTT
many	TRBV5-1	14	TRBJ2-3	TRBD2	CASSLISGGDTQYF	TGCGCCAGCAGCTTGATAAGCGGGGGGGATACGCAGTATTTT
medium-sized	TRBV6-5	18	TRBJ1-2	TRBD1	CASSYSLHSVRGTYGYTF	TGTGCCAGCAGTTACTCCTTACATTCCGTCAGGGGGACCTATGGCTACACCTTC
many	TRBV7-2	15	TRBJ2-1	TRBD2	CASSSERGGYNEQFF	TGTGCCAGCAGCTCGGAGCGGGGGGGGTACAATGAGCAGTTCTTC
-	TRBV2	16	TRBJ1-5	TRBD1	CASRRTGGSWNQPQHF	TGTGCCAGCAGGAGGACAGGTGGCTCTTGGAATCAGCCCCAGCATTTT
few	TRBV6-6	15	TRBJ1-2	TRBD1	CASSYSNRGPDGYTF	TGTGCCAGCAGTTACTCGAACAGGGGGCCTGATGGCTACACCTTC
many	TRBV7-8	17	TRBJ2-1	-	CASSPRLVTSSYNEQFF	TGTGCCAGCAGCCCTAGACTAGTAACGAGCTCCTACAATGAGCAGTTCTTC
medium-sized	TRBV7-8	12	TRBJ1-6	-	CASSLGGTPLHF	TGTGCCAGCAGCTTAGGGGGGACACCCCTCCACTTT
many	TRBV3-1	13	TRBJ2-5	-	CASSHGTGETQYF	TGTGCCAGCAGCCATGGGACTGGAGAGACCCAGTACTTC
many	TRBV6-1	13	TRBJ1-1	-	CASSWGMTTEAFF	TGTGCCAGCAGTTGGGGGATGACCACTGAAGCTTTCTTT
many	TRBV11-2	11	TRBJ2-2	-	CASSFAGELFF	TGTGCCAGCAGCTTCGCCGGGGAGCTGTTTTTT
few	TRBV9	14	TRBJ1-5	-	CASSRGNGNQPQHF	TGTGCCAGCAGCCGGGGCAATGGGAATCAACCCCAGCATTTT
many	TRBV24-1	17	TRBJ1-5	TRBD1	CATSDGQGHHSNQPQHF	TGTGCCACCAGTGATGGACAGGGCCACCATAGCAATCAGCCCCAGCATTTT
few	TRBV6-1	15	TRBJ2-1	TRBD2	CASSDSGGYNNEQFF	TGTGCCAGCAGTGATAGCGGGGGATACAACAATGAGCAGTTCTTC
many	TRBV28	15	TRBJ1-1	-	CASSLYDLGYTEAFF	TGTGCCAGCAGTTTATACGACTTAGGTTACACTGAAGCTTTCTTT
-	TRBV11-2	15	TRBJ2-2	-	CASSLVVSRPGELFF	TGTGCCAGCAGCTTAGTGGTGTCTCGCCCCGGGGAGTTGTTTTTT
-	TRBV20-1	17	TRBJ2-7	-	CSARDPTMSGSPYEQYF	TGCAGTGCTAGAGACCCCACCATGAGCGGGTCTCCCTACGAGCAGTACTTC
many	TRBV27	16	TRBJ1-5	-	CASSLIRGDGNQPQHF	TGTGCCAGCAGTTTAATCAGGGGAGATGGCAATCAGCCCCAGCATTTT
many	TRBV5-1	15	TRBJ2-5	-	CASSAGATSQETQYF	TGCGCCAGCAGCGCCGGGGCTACAAGCCAAGAGACCCAGTACTTC
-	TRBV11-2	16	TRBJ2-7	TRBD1	CASSPGQGGSSYEHYF	TGTGCCAGCAGTCCGGGACAGGGTGGGAGCTCCTACGAGCATTACTTC
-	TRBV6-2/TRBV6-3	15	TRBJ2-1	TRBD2	CASTERGVTINDQFF	TGTGCCAGCACCGAGCGGGGGGTCACGATCAATGATCAGTTCTTC
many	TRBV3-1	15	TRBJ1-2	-	CASRPTGTAFYGYTF	TGTGCCAGCAGACCAACCGGGACGGCTTTCTATGGCTACACCTTC
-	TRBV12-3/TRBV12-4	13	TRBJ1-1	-	CASSPQSGVGDFF	TGTGCCAGCAGTCCCCAGTCGGGGGTAGGAGATTTCTTT
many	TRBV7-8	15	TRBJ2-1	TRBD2	CASSFRVAGGREQFF	TGTGCCAGCAGCTTCCGTGTGGCGGGAGGCCGCGAGCAGTTCTTC
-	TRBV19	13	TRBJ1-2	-	CASSIAMNYGYTF	TGTGCCAGTAGTATAGCAATGAACTATGGCTACACCTTC
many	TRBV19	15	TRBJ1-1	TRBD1	CASKKGAEMNTEAFF	TGTGCCAGTAAAAAGGGGGCGGAGATGAACACTGAAGCTTTCTTT
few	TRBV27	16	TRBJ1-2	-	CASSRTRSTMVYGYTF	TGTGCCAGCAGTCGAACCAGGTCCACTATGGTCTATGGCTACACCTTC
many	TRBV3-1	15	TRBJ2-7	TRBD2	CASSRTSGGYYEQYF	TGTGCCAGCAGCCGGACTAGCGGGGGCTACTACGAGCAGTACTTC
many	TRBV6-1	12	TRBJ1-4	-	CASSLNGEKLFF	TGTGCCTCCTCTCTCAACGGAGAAAAACTGTTTTTT
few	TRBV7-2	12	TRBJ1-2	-	CASSFRGDGYTF	TGTGCCAGCAGCTTTAGAGGGGACGGATACACATTC
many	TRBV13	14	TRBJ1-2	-	CASSYNRASYGYTF	TGTGCCAGCAGCTACAACAGGGCTTCCTATGGCTACACCTTC
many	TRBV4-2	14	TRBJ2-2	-	CASSHLLNTGELFF	TGTGCCAGCAGCCATCTTCTTAACACCGGGGAGCTGTTTTTT
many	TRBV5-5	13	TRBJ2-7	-	CASSLGPSNEQYF	TGTGCCAGCAGCTTGGGGCCTAGTAACGAGCAGTACTTC
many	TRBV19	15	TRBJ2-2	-	CASSTDTGLTGELFF	TGTGCCAGTAGTACGGACACCGGGCTAACCGGGGAGCTGTTTTTT
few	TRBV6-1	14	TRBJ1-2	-	CASSDSYPAKGYTF	TGTGCCAGCAGTGACTCCTATCCGGCTAAAGGCTACACCTTC
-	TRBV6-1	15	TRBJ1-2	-	CASSVQGQANYGYTF	TGTGCCAGCAGCGTCCAAGGGCAAGCTAACTATGGCTACACCTTC